A selection of T cell receptor beta chains follows, all from one sample in a study of shared clonotypes between healthy human individuals. Some clones are missing from TCRdb's copy, which holds only in-frame ones; the method was immunoSEQ multiplex PCR. The sample carries a few million clones, over 85% recorded once. Sequencing input: naive CD4+ T cells sorted from blood. The receptors come from a man younger than 35 in good health. CDR3s include the opening cysteine and the closing phenylalanine or tryptophan. Each record gives: CDR3 protein, CDR3 DNA, D gene, CDR3 length, V gene, clone size, J gene. The D gene is left open where the match is weak. Clone size, where shown, is once, few, many, or a class for clones that have expanded.

CASSLGDRGGYGYTF TGTGCCAGCAGCTTAGGGGACAGGGGAGGTTATGGCTACACCTTC TRBD1 15 TRBV7-9 . TRBJ1-2
CASSQESSWETQYF TGCGCCAGCAGCCAAGAGAGTAGCTGGGAGACCCAGTACTTC . 14 TRBV4-1 . TRBJ2-5
CASSVQGGYTEAFF TGTGCCAGTAGTGTACAGGGGGGGTACACTGAAGCTTTCTTT TRBD1 14 TRBV19 . TRBJ1-1
CASSARPGSGELFF TGTGCCAGCAGCGCCCGGCCGGGGTCCGGGGAGCTGTTTTTT . 14 TRBV9 . TRBJ2-2
CASSQDFVLRGYTNSPLHF TGCGCCAGCAGCCAAGATTTTGTGTTGAGGGGTTACACGAATTCACCCCTCCACTTT . 19 TRBV4-1 . TRBJ1-6
CASSGSGKQPQHF TGTGCCAGCAGTGGGTCAGGGAAGCAGCCCCAGCATTTT . 13 TRBV7-2 once TRBJ1-5
CASSPERQQHEQFF TGTGCCAGCAGTCCAGAGAGGCAACAGCATGAGCAGTTCTTC . 14 TRBV27 . TRBJ2-1
CASSEQKIGYTEAFF TGTGCCAGCAGTGAACAAAAGATAGGGTACACTGAAGCTTTCTTT . 15 TRBV6-1 . TRBJ1-1
CAIRDPGQYHNEQFF TGTGCCATCAGAGACCCGGGACAGTACCACAATGAGCAGTTCTTC TRBD1 15 TRBV10-3 . TRBJ2-1
CAITPGTSGRDEQFF TGTGCCATCACACCGGGGACTAGCGGGCGTGATGAGCAGTTCTTC TRBD2 15 TRBV10-3 . TRBJ2-1
CASIGQGNNSPLHF TGTGCCAGCATAGGCCAGGGGAACAATTCACCCCTCCACTTT . 14 TRBV2 few TRBJ1-6
CAISELAGNEQFF TGTGCCATCAGTGAACTAGCGGGCAATGAGCAGTTCTTC TRBD2 13 TRBV10-3 . TRBJ2-1
CASSLVPTLAKETQYF TGCGCCAGCAGCTTGGTTCCGACACTAGCTAAAGAGACCCAGTACTTC . 16 TRBV5-1 . TRBJ2-5
CAIDRDRGLYGYTF TGTGCCATCGACCGGGACAGGGGCCTCTATGGCTACACCTTC TRBD1 14 TRBV28 . TRBJ1-2
CASSSGGGRFTGELFF TGCGCCAGCAGCTCTGGAGGGGGGCGCTTCACCGGGGAGCTGTTTTTT . 16 TRBV5-1 . TRBJ2-2
CASSQAEGHPEAFF TGTGCCAGCAGCCAAGCCGAGGGACACCCTGAAGCTTTCTTT . 14 TRBV4-2 . TRBJ1-1
CASSYAGPSGAYEQYF TGTGCCAGCAGTTACGCTGGACCGTCAGGGGCCTACGAGCAGTACTTC . 16 TRBV6-5 . TRBJ2-7
CASSLSGTVNTDTQYF TGTGCCAGCAGCTTGTCCGGGACGGTCAACACAGATACGCAGTATTTT . 16 TRBV11-2 . TRBJ2-3
CASSPFIGEQYF TGTGCCAGCAGCCCGTTCATCGGCGAGCAGTACTTC . 12 TRBV5-5 . TRBJ2-7
CASSPRGDTQYF TGTGCCAGCTCACCCAGGGGAGATACGCAGTATTTT . 12 TRBV18 . TRBJ2-3
CASSFRSNQPQHF TGTGCCAGCAGCTTCCGAAGCAATCAGCCCCAGCATTTT . 13 TRBV7-2 . TRBJ1-5
CASSKVSGQGSEQYF TGTGCCAGCAGCAAAGTCTCCGGACAGGGGAGCGAGCAGTACTTC . 15 TRBV21-1 . TRBJ2-7
CSVEIPGTGPTGELFF TGCAGCGTTGAGATTCCCGGGACAGGGCCCACCGGGGAGCTGTTTTTT TRBD1 16 TRBV29-1 once TRBJ2-2
CASSGTGVSDTQYF TGTGCCAGCTCCGGGACAGGGGTTTCAGATACGCAGTATTTT TRBD1 14 TRBV5-4 once TRBJ2-3
CASSLRRGLYNEQFF TGTGCCAGCAGCTTAAGGCGGGGTTTATACAATGAGCAGTTCTTC . 15 TRBV7-2 . TRBJ2-1
CASSRTEAFF TGTGCCAGCAGTCGCACTGAAGCTTTCTTT . 10 TRBV6-5 . TRBJ1-1
CASSPGTWETQYF TGTGCCAGCTCACCAGGGACCTGGGAGACCCAGTACTTC . 13 TRBV18 . TRBJ2-5
CASSLRGAYDEQYF TGTGCCAGCAGCCTCCGGGGGGCTTATGACGAGCAGTACTTC . 14 TRBV9 . TRBJ2-7
CATRPDSTNEKLFF TGTGCCACCCGCCCGGACAGTACTAATGAAAAACTGTTTTTT . 14 TRBV19 . TRBJ1-4
CASSLGRVGEKLFF TGCGCCAGCAGCTTGGGAAGGGTCGGGGAAAAACTGTTTTTT . 14 TRBV5-1 . TRBJ1-4
CASSPPGPKFYGYTF TGTGCCAGCTCACCACCGGGACCTAAATTTTATGGCTACACCTTC . 15 TRBV18 . TRBJ1-2
CASSVDGREYGYTF TGTGCCAGCAGCGTAGACGGCAGGGAGTACGGCTACACCTTC . 14 TRBV9 . TRBJ1-2
CAISFGEQSYEQYF TGTGCCATCAGCTTCGGGGAGCAGTCCTACGAGCAGTACTTC . 14 TRBV10-3 . TRBJ2-7
CASRLRRGVGDTQYF TGTGCCAGTAGATTAAGACGGGGGGTAGGGGATACGCAGTATTTT TRBD2 15 TRBV19 . TRBJ2-3
CASSYEPTQETQYF TGTGCCAGCAGTTACGAACCGACGCAAGAGACCCAGTACTTC . 14 TRBV6-5 . TRBJ2-5
CASTRQFGSPLHF TGTGCCAGCACTCGACAGTTTGGCTCACCCCTCCACTTT . 13 TRBV2 few TRBJ1-6
CASSPAVNTEAFF TGCGCCAGCAGCCCGGCGGTGAACACTGAAGCTTTCTTT . 13 TRBV5-1 . TRBJ1-1
CASSILPTGLANNEQFF TGTGCCAGTAGTATCCTACCTACGGGACTAGCGAACAATGAGCAGTTCTTC TRBD2 17 TRBV19 . TRBJ2-1
CASSSLTVLGNTEAFF TGTGCCAGCAGCTCCCTGACCGTCCTGGGGAACACTGAAGCTTTCTTT . 16 TRBV5-6 . TRBJ1-1
CASSPSGYEQYF TGTGCCAGCAGTCCCTCCGGCTACGAGCAGTACTTC . 12 TRBV6-6 . TRBJ2-7
CASSGDRGGKQFF TGCGCCAGCAGTGGAGATCGGGGAGGCAAGCAGTTCTTC . 13 TRBV10-1 . TRBJ2-1
CASSPEVGGPYEQYF TGTGCCAGCAGCCCGGAGGTTGGGGGTCCCTACGAGCAGTACTTC . 15 TRBV9 . TRBJ2-7
CASSEAIMGLVGEQYF TGTGCCAGCAGTGAAGCAATAATGGGGTTGGTCGGCGAGCAGTACTTC . 16 TRBV6-1 . TRBJ2-7
CASSLGGTAYNEQFF TGTGCCAGCAGCTTAGGGGGGACAGCGTACAATGAGCAGTTCTTC TRBD1 15 TRBV11-3 . TRBJ2-1
CAWMPSNTGELFF TGTGCCTGGATGCCGTCCAACACCGGGGAGCTGTTTTTT . 13 TRBV30 . TRBJ2-2
CASSMDQLGQYGYTF TGTGCCAGTAGTATGGACCAGTTGGGGCAGTATGGCTACACCTTC . 15 TRBV19 . TRBJ1-2
CASSVLAGFPEQFF TGTGCCAGCAGTGTACTAGCGGGCTTCCCTGAGCAGTTCTTC TRBD2 14 TRBV2 . TRBJ2-1
CASSVGQGANEKLFF TGTGCCAGCAGCGTAGGACAGGGGGCTAATGAAAAACTGTTTTTT TRBD1 15 TRBV9 . TRBJ1-4
CASSLMTGPYEQYF TGCGCCAGCAGCCTTATGACAGGGCCCTACGAGCAGTACTTC TRBD1 14 TRBV5-1 . TRBJ2-7
CASRSRAGGASSTSNTEAFF TGCGCCAGCAGATCCAGGGCTGGGGGGGCCTCCTCCACCTCAAACACTGAAGCTTTCTTT . 20 TRBV10-2 . TRBJ1-1
CASSVVFQTGTGYNEQFF TGTGCCAGCAGCGTAGTGTTTCAAACCGGGACAGGTTACAATGAGCAGTTCTTC TRBD1 18 TRBV9 . TRBJ2-1
CSVEWVNEQFF TGCAGCGTTGAGTGGGTAAATGAGCAGTTCTTC . 11 TRBV29-1 few TRBJ2-1
CASSSGQFSYEQYF TGTGCCAGCAGTTCCGGACAGTTTTCCTACGAGCAGTACTTC . 14 TRBV28 . TRBJ2-7
CASSLPGRGELFF TGTGCCAGCAGCTTGCCCGGGCGTGGGGAGCTGTTTTTT . 13 TRBV7-2 . TRBJ2-2
CASTLPQGREQYF TGTGCCAGCACCTTACCGCAGGGACGCGAGCAGTACTTC . 13 TRBV28 . TRBJ2-7
CASSPRGGKTSYEQYF TGTGCCAGCAGTCCCCGGGGGGGGAAAACCTCCTACGAGCAGTACTTC TRBD2 16 TRBV28 . TRBJ2-7
CASSPGTGFSYTEAFF TGTGCCAGCTCACCAGGGACAGGGTTTAGTTACACTGAAGCTTTCTTT TRBD1 16 TRBV18 once TRBJ1-1
CASSFLAGAGELFF TGTGCCAGCAGTTTCTTGGCGGGAGCCGGGGAGCTGTTTTTT TRBD2 14 TRBV28 . TRBJ2-2
CASSQAGDRGREQYF TGCGCCAGCAGCCAGGCGGGGGACAGGGGGCGCGAGCAGTACTTC TRBD1 15 TRBV5-1 . TRBJ2-7
CAISDPGDTDTQYF TGTGCCATCAGTGACCCGGGGGACACAGATACGCAGTATTTT . 14 TRBV10-3 . TRBJ2-3